This entry describes one TCR beta chain. CDR1 is SGHAT and CDR2 is FQNNGV in the germline V gene. This CDR3 is 15 amino acids long. V lost 1 base and J lost 7; bases outside the gene matches: 6. This record belongs to a study of CD4 and CD8 cells across lung adenocarcinoma regions. From the PCR reads, TCRdb called clonotypes with MiXCR, one entry per CDR3 protein. The sample has 25,000 to 30,000 distinct CDR3 sequences; around 56% are singletons. Samples came from patients with localized non-small cell lung adenocarcinoma. This TCR was sampled from a male donor with lung adenocarcinoma. The CD4 and CD8 labels of this study may be unreliable. The chain recombines TRBV11-2 with TRBJ2-1, with TRBD2 matching 8 bases. Sample: CD8+ T cells from the center of a lung tumor. Here the CDR3 reads CASSLVGGRWNEQFF. In DNA form, the CDR3 reads TGTGCCAGCAGCTTAGTTGGCGGGAGGTGGAATGAGCAGTTCTTC.